These 10 T cell receptor beta chains came from one sample sequenced in a study of cytotoxic CD8 clonotypes in ibrutinib-treated CLL. Assay: immunoSEQ multiplex PCR; the TCRdb copy retains only in-frame clones and omits some. The table records more than 85,000 clones, roughly 80% of them present only once. The starting material was PBMCs, obtained after 12 months of ibrutinib treatment. The receptors originated from a human donor with chronic lymphocytic leukemia.

CDR3 sequence (DNA): TGTGCCACCAGCCTGAGGGGGGTCGGGACCCAGTACTTC. Translated: CATSLRGVGTQYF. The chain employs TRBV15 and TRBJ2-5; D might be TRBD1 or TRBD2, each matching 6 bases. Per germline, CDR1 LNHNV and CDR2 YYDKDF (reference sequence). The CDR3 loop spans 13 amino acids. Trimming removed 5 bases at V and 7 bases at J, with 14 bases between. The entire variable domain, with the rest obtained from reference TRBV15 and TRBJ2-5, is as follows: DAMVIQNPRYQVTQFGKPVTLSCSQTLNHNVMYWYQQKSSQAPKLLFHYYDKDFNNEADTPDNFQSRRPNTSFCFLDIRSPGLGDTAMYLCATSLRGVGTQYFGPGTRLLVL.

The V gene is TRBV30, the J gene TRBJ1-1, with D tentatively TRBD1 (6 bases). Looked up from germline, CDR1 is GTSNPN and CDR2 is SVGIG (reference sequence). This CDR3 is 15 amino acids long. Trimming pared 4 bases from V and 5 bases from J, leaving 20 bases between. CDR3 DNA sequence: TGTGCCTGGACAGGGGATCCCCTTGGCAGGACTGAAGCTTTCTTT. Amino acids: CAWTGDPLGRTEAFF.

This clone has only one observation. V and J are TRBV20-1 and TRBJ2-7, with D tentatively TRBD2 (5 bases). The germline V gene encodes CDR1 DFQATT and CDR2 SNEGSKA (reference sequence). V lost 2 bases and J 7 bases, leaving 9 bases between the germline ends. This CDR3 region has 11 residues. CDR3 loop: CSARREFEQYF. The CDR3 coding sequence is TGCAGTGCTAGAAGGGAGTTTGAGCAGTACTTC.

The rearrangement joins TRBV7-2 to TRBJ2-3, with 8 bases identical to TRBD2. Germline V gene sequence: CDR1 SGHTA, CDR2 FQGNSA. J was trimmed by 5 bases and V by 5 bases; bases with no gene match: 9. The CDR3 totals 15 residues. In DNA form, the CDR3 reads TGTGCCAGCAGCCGAGCTAGCGGGTTATTAGATACGCAGTATTTT. Protein: CASSRASGLLDTQYF. Full variable domain (missing parts from reference TRBV7-2 and TRBJ2-3): GAGVSQSPSNKVTEKGKDVELRCDPISGHTALYWYRQSLGQGLEFLIYFQGNSAPDKSGLPSDRFSAERTGGSVSTLTIQRTQQEDSAVYLCASSRASGLLDTQYFGPGTRLTVL.

This clone was counted between two and nine times. CDR3 nucleotide sequence: TGTGCCAGTAGTGGGACGGAAAATTCACCCCTCCACTTT. Its translation is CASSGTENSPLHF. The chain joins TRBV19 to TRBJ1-6, with D perhaps TRBD1 (5 bases). Per the germline V gene, CDR1 is LNHDA and CDR2 is SQIVND (reference sequence). The CDR3 has 13 residues. Trimming pared 5 bases from V and 7 bases from J, leaving 9 bases between.

This clone appeared once. The gene calls are TRBV18 and TRBJ1-2; the D gene is possibly TRBD1 (6 bases). This CDR3 has 14 amino acids. The germline V gene encodes CDR1 KGHSH and CDR2 LQKENI. The germline V and J ends were trimmed by 2 bases and 4 bases, with 11 bases remaining between them. In DNA form, the CDR3 reads TGTGCCAGCTCACCAGACGGACAGCCCTATGGCTACACCTTC. This codes for CASSPDGQPYGYTF.

The chain couples TRBV7-9 to TRBJ2-1; 11 nucleotides agree with TRBD1. This CDR3 contains 15 residues. Germline CDR1 SEHNR, CDR2 FQNEAQ (reference sequence). The V gene end was trimmed by 5 bases and the J gene end by 6 bases; junction bases not matched to a gene: 6. This chain's CDR3 is CASSPRTGGSNEQFF. The CDR3 DNA sequence: TGTGCCAGCAGCCCCCGGACAGGGGGCAGCAATGAGCAGTTCTTC.

The rearrangement joins TRBV28 to TRBJ1-2, with 9 bases matching TRBD1. V dropped 7 bases and J dropped 4; count of bases not matched to a gene: 13. The CDR3 is 16 residues long. CDR1 and CDR2 (germline): MDHEN, SYDVKM. The CDR3 is CASIGSRDRDPYGYTF. CDR3 DNA sequence: TGTGCCAGCATCGGAAGCCGGGACAGGGATCCCTATGGCTACACCTTC.

V usage is TRBV30 and J usage is TRBJ1-2; a weak D match, TRBD1 (5 bases). Trimming shortened V by 3 bases and J by 4 bases, and 12 bases separated the two germline ends. The CDR3 extends over 13 amino acids. The germline V gene encodes CDR1 GTSNPN and CDR2 SVGIG (reference sequence). This CDR3 is CAWRADTLYGYTF. Written as DNA, the CDR3 is TGTGCCTGGAGGGCGGACACCCTCTATGGCTACACCTTC.

The rearrangement links TRBV7-8 to TRBJ2-4, with D uncertain. V lost 5 bases to trimming and J lost 3 bases, with 5 bases between them. CDR1 SGHVS and CDR2 FQNEAQ come from the germline V gene. The CDR3 sequence is 12 residues long. CDR3 loop: CASSHDKNIQYF. CDR3 DNA sequence: TGTGCCAGCAGCCACGACAAAAACATTCAGTACTTC. The whole variable domain, remainder taken from reference TRBV7-8 and TRBJ2-4, is GAGVSQSPRYKVAKRGQDVALRCDPISGHVSLFWYQQALGQGPEFLTYFQNEAQLDKSGLPSDRFFAERPEGSVSTLKIQRTQQEDSAVYLCASSHDKNIQYFGAGTRLSVL.